This section outlines one TCR beta chain sequence together with its context. Germline CDR1 and CDR2: MGHRA and YSYEKL. Germline trimming cut 4 bases from V and 4 bases from J; bases unmatched to any gene: 9. The CDR3 totals 15 residues. The record originates from a study of blood T cell repertoires in COVID-19. Here immunoSEQ multiplex PCR was the method, and the copy in TCRdb shows in-frame clones only, minus some. The sample has almost 200,000 clones, around 81% seen once. This sequence originates from a man aged 55-75 years with COVID-19, enrolled during active disease. This rearrangement joins TRBV4-1 to TRBJ1-2; TRBD1 agrees at 7 bases. The sample was peripheral blood. DNA for the CDR3: TGCGCCAGCAGCCCCACTACCGGGACAGTCTATGGCTACACCTTC. This translates into CASSPTTGTVYGYTF.